This entry features one T cell receptor beta chain sequence. These data come from a study of blood T cell repertoires in COVID-19. CDR3 length: 16 amino acids. Germline CDR1 SEHNR, CDR2 FQNEAQ (reference sequence). With 1 base removed from V and 0 bases from J, the gap between germline ends came to 11 bases. Sequencing was performed with immunoSEQ multiplex PCR; in TCRdb, only in-frame clones are kept and a portion is missing. Here the sample spans fewer than 300,000 clones, under 90% being singletons. This chain uses TRBV7-9 with TRBJ2-3, with D tentatively TRBD2 (5 bases). The sequencing sample was made of PBMCs or T cells enriched from blood (not recorded which). This TCR derives from a man between 18 and 35 years old who had recovered from COVID-19. This CDR3 reads CASSLDLTGSTDTQYF. CDR3 sequence (DNA): TGTGCCAGCAGCTTAGATTTGACGGGAAGCACAGATACGCAGTATTTT.